This T cell receptor (beta chain) was observed in a study of a mutant IDH1 vaccine in newly diagnosed glioma. Time point described: week 47, end of study. Vaccinated patients received 300 ug of mutant IDH1 20-mer peptide per dose, with topical imiquimod. As for this clone: Its antigen is as yet unknown.

Per germline, CDR1 MNHEY and CDR2 SVGAGI. The CDR3 sequence is 13 residues long. Between the trimmed V and J ends, which lost 2 bases and 5 bases, there was a span of 9 bases. The table came from immunoSEQ multiplex PCR; TCRdb's copy has only in-frame clones and leaves some out. Among some 40,000 clones listed, roughly 70% were seen once. The sample in question was PBMCs, obtained from a glioma patient whose treatment included an IDH1 peptide vaccine. This chain uses TRBV6-5 with TRBJ2-5; no clear D. The TCR was taken from a man aged 40-50 years with glioma. CDR3 nucleotides: TGTGCCAGCAGTTACGGATTGGTGGAGACCCAGTACTTC. It specifies CASSYGLVETQYF.